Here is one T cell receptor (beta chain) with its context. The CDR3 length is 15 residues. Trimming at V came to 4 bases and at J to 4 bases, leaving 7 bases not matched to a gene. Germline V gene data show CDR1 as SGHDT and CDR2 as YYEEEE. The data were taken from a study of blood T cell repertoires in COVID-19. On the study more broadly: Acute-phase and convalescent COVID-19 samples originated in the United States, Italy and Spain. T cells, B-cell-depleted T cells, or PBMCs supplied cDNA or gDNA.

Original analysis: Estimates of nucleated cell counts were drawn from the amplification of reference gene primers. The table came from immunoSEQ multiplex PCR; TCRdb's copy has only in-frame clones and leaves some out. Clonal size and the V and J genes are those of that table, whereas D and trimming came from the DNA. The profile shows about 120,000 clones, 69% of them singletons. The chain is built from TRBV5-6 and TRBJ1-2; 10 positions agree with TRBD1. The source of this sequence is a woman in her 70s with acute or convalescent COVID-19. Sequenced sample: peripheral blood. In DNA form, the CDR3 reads TGTGCCAGCAGCCCTGGACAGGGGGACGCCTATGGCTACACCTTC. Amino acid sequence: CASSPGQGDAYGYTF.